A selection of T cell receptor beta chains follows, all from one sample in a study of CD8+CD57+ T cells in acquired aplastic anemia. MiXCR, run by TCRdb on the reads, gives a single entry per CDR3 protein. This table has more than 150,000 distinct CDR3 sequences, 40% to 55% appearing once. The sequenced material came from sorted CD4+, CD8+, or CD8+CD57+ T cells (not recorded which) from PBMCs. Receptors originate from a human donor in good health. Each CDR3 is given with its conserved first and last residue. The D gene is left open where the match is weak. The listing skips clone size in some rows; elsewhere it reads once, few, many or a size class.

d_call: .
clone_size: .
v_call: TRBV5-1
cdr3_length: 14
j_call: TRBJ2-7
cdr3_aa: CASRPLASSYEQYF
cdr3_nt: TGCGCCAGCAGACCCCTAGCGAGCTCCTACGAGCAGTACTTC

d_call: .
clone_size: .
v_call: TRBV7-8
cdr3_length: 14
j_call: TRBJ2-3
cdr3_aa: CASSLWQDTDTQYF
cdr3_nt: TGTGCCAGCAGCTTATGGCAGGACACAGATACGCAGTATTTT

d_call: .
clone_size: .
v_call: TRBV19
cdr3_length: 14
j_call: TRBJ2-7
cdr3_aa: CASRPGTTTYEQYF
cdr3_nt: TGTGCCAGTAGGCCAGGGACAACAACCTACGAGCAGTACTTC

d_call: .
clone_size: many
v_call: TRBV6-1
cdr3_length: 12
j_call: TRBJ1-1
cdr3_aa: CASKGSGTEAFF
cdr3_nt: TGTGCCAGCAAGGGGTCGGGCACTGAAGCTTTCTTT

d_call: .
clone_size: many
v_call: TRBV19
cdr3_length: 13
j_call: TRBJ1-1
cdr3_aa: CASSQGRGTEAFF
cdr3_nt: TGTGCCAGTAGTCAGGGGCGGGGAACTGAAGCTTTCTTT

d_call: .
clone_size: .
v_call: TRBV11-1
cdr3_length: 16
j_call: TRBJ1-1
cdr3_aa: CASSTAGWGGNTEAFF
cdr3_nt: TGTGCCAGCAGCACAGCGGGGTGGGGAGGCAACACTGAAGCTTTCTTT

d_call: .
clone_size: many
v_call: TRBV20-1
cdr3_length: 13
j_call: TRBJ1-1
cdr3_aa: CSAREGVRAEAFF
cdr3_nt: TGCAGTGCTAGAGAAGGGGTTAGGGCTGAAGCTTTCTTT

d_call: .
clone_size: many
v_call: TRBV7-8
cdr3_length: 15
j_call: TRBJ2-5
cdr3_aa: CASSLDTDFAETQYF
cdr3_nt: TGTGCCAGCAGCTTGGACACCGACTTTGCAGAGACCCAGTACTTC

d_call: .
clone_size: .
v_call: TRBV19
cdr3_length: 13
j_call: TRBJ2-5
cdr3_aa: CASHPVGVETQYF
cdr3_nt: TGTGCCAGCCACCCAGTGGGGGTCGAGACCCAGTACTTC

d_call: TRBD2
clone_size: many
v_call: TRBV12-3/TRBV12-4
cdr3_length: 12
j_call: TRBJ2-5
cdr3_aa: CASCPGLGTQYF
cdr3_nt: TGTGCCAGCTGTCCGGGACTAGGGACCCAGTACTTC

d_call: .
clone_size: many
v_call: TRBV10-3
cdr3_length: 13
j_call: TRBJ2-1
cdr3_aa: CATSGASYNEQFF
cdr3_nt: TGTGCCACGAGCGGAGCCTCCTACAATGAGCAGTTCTTC

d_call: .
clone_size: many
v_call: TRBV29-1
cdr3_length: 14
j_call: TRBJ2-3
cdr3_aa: CSVDPWEVTDTQYF
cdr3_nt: TGCAGCGTGGACCCGTGGGAGGTTACAGATACGCAGTATTTT

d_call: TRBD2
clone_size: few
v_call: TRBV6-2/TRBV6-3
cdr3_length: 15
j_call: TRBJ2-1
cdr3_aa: CASSPTSGSINEQFF
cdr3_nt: TGTGCCAGCAGTCCCACTAGCGGGAGTATCAATGAGCAGTTCTTC

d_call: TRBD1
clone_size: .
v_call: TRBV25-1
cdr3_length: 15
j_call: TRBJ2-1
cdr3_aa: CASSESGTGVNEQFF
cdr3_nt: TGTGCCAGCAGTGAATCCGGGACAGGGGTCAATGAGCAGTTCTTC

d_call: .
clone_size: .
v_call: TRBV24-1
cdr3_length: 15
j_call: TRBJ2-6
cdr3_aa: CATSAPDDGANVLTF
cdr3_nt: TGTGCCACCAGTGCCCCAGACGACGGGGCCAACGTCCTGACTTTC

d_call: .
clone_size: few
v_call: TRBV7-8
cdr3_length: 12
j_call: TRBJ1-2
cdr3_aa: CASSESGDGYTF
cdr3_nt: TGTGCCAGCAGCGAAAGCGGGGATGGCTACACCTTC

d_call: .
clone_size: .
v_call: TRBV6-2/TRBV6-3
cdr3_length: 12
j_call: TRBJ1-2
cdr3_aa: CTSSPRGDGYTF
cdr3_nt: TGTACCAGCAGTCCGCGGGGGGATGGCTACACCTTC

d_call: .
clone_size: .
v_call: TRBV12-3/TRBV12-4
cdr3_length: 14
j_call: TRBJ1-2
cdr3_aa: CASSPTGTNYGYTF
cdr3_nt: TGTGCCAGCAGTCCTACAGGGACCAACTATGGCTACACCTTC

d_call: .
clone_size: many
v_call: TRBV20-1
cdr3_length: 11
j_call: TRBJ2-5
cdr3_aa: CSVTRVETQYF
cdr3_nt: TGCAGTGTCACCAGGGTTGAGACCCAGTACTTC

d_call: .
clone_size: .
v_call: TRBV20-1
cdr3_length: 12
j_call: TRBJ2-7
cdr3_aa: CSASGGVREQYF
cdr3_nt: TGCAGTGCTAGCGGGGGCGTTAGGGAGCAGTACTTC

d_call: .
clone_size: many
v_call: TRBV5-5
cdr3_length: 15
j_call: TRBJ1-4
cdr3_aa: CASSSTDARDEKLFF
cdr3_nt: TGTGCCAGCAGCTCCACGGACGCGCGGGATGAAAAACTGTTTTTT

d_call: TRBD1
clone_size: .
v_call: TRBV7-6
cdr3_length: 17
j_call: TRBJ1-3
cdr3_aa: CASSLEGQGAAGNTIYF
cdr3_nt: TGTGCCAGCAGCTTAGAAGGGCAGGGGGCTGCAGGAAACACCATATATTTT

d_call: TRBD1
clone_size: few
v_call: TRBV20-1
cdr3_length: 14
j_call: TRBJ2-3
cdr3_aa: CSARGTGGTDTQYF
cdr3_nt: TGCAGTGCTAGGGGGACAGGGGGCACAGATACGCAGTATTTT

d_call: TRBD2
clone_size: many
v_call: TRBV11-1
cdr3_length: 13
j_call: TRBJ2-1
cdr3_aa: CASRSGGVNEQFF
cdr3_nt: TGTGCCAGCAGATCGGGGGGGGTCAATGAGCAGTTCTTC

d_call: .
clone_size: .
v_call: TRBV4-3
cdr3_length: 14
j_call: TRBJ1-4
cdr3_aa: CASSQDRSDEKLFF
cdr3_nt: TGCGCCAGCAGCCAAGACCGAAGCGATGAAAAACTGTTTTTT

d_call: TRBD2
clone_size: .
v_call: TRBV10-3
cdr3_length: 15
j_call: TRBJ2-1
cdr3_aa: CAISDPGRLADEQFF
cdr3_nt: TGTGCCATCAGTGACCCCGGCCGACTAGCGGATGAGCAGTTCTTC

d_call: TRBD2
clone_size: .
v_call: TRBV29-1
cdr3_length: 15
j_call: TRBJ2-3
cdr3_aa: CSVSSGTSGGETQYF
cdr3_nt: TGCAGCGTTTCCTCCGGGACTAGCGGGGGGGAAACGCAGTATTTT

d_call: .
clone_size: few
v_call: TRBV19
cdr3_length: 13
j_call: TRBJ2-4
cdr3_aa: CASSSLAKNIQYF
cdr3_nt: TGTGCCAGTAGTAGTTTAGCCAAAAACATTCAGTACTTC

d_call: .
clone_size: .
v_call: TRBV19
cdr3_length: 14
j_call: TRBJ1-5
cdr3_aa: CASSIGEGSQPQHF
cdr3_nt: TGTGCCAGTAGTATAGGGGAGGGGAGCCAGCCCCAGCATTTT

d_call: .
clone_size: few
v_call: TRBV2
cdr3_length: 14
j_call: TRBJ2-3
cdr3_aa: CASSETVSTDTQYF
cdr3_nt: TGTGCCAGCAGTGAGACAGTTAGCACAGATACGCAGTATTTT

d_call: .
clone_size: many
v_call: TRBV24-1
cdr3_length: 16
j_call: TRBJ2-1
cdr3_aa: CATAGGAGISYNEQFF
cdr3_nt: TGTGCCACAGCAGGGGGGGCAGGGATATCCTACAATGAGCAGTTCTTC

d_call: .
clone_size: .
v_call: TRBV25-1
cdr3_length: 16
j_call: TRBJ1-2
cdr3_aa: CASSDSHGRLDYGYTF
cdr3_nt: TGTGCCAGCAGTGATTCCCATGGACGGCTGGACTATGGCTACACCTTC

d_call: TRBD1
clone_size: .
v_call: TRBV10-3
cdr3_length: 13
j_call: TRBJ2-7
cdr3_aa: CAIRIGQGGEQYF
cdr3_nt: TGTGCCATCAGGATCGGACAGGGCGGCGAGCAGTACTTC

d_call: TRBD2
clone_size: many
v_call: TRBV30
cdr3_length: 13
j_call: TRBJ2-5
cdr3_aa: CAWETSGKETQYF
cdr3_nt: TGTGCCTGGGAGACTAGCGGGAAAGAGACCCAGTACTTC

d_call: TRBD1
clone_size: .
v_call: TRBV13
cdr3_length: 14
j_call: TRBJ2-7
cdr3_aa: CASSSDRGREEQYF
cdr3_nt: TGTGCCAGCAGCTCGGACAGGGGGCGCGAGGAGCAGTACTTC

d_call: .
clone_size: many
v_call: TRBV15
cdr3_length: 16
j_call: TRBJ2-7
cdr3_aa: CATSRGYPTAPSEQYF
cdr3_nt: TGTGCCACCAGCAGAGGATACCCCACCGCACCCAGCGAGCAGTACTTC

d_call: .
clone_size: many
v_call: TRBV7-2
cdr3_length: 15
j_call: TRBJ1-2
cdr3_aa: CASSLASGPIHGYTF
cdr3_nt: TGTGCCAGCAGCTTAGCGTCGGGCCCCATTCATGGCTACACCTTC